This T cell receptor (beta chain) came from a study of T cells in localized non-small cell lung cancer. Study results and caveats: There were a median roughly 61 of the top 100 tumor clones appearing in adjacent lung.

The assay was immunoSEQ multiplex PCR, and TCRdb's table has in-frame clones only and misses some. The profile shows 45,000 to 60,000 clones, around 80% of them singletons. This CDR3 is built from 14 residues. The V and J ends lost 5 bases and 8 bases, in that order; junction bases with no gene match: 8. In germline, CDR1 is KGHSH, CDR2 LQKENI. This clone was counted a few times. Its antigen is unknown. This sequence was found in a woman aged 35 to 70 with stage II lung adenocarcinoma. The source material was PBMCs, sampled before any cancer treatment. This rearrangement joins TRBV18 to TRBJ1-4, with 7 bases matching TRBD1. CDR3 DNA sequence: TGTGCCAGCTCAAGGACAGGAGGTAGAGAAAAACTGTTTTTT. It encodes CASSRTGGREKLFF. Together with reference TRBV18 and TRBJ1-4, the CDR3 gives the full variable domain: NAGVMQNPRHLVRRRGQEARLRCSPMKGHSHVYWYRQLPEEGLKFMVYLQKENIIDESGMPKERFSAEFPKEGPSILRIQQVVRGDSAAYFCASSRTGGREKLFFGSGTQLSVL.